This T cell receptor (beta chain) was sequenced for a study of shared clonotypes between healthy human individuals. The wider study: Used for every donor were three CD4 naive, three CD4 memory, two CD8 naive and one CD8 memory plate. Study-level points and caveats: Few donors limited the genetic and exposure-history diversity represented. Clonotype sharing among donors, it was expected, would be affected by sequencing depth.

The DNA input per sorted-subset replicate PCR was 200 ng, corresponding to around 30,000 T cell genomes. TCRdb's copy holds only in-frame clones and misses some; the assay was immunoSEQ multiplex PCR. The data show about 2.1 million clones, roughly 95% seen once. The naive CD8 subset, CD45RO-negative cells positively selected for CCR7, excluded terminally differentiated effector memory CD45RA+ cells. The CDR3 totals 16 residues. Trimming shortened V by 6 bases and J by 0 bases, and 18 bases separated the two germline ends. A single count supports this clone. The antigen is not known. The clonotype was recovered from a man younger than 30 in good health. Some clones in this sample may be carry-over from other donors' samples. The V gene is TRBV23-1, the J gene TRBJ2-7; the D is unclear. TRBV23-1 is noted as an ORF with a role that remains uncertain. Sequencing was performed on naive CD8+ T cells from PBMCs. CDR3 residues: CASRPPRKANSYEQYF. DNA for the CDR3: TGCGCCAGCAGGCCCCCCCGGAAAGCTAACTCCTACGAGCAGTACTTC.